Here is one T cell receptor (beta chain) with its context. A few counts support this clonotype. No cognate antigen has been identified for it. No qualities accompany the bases; no much larger clone lies one base away. This record belongs to a study of T cells in Graves' hyperthyroidism and ophthalmopathy (dated by TCRdb to the late 2010s). Regarding the complete study: To identify distinguishing TCR V-J signatures, a discovery cohort of some 100 patients was used, comprising some 45 with Graves' ophthalmopathy and some 57 with stable Graves' hyperthyroidism. An independent validation cohort of about 19 hyperthyroidism patients and some 15 patients who later progressed to ophthalmopathy tested prospective prediction of ophthalmopathy. The 95 to 100 discovery patients were randomly divided into training and test sets at a 7:3 ratio. In addition, the study compared T-cell repertoires in thyroid tissue and in blood from roughly 6 Graves' hyperthyroidism patients. Following sampling, methimazole starting at 30 mg daily was given to hyperthyroidism patients, and high-dose intravenous methylprednisolone was given to ophthalmopathy patients. The paper reports TCR Vbeta CDR3 sequencing of some 140 peripheral blood samples: 43 ophthalmopathy, over 70 hyperthyroidism and roughly 17 progressor patients.

The TCR beta CDR3 regions were amplified from RNA transcripts. A first-round RT-PCR of the TCR CDR3 used the HTBI primer set with the Qiagen OneStep RT-PCR kit. Libraries were constructed in a second round of multiplex PCR, after which size selection and purification were carried out. Sequencing of the libraries was done on an Illumina HiSeq2000 using paired-end 100 bp reads. As for the authors' bioinformatics: SOAPnuke was used to process the raw data, throwing out any read that contained adapters or uncalled bases, had a mean Phred below 15, or lacked an exact constant-primer or identifier match. COPE v1.2.5 was used to merge the high-quality paired reads, and each unique nucleotide sequence was defined as a clonotype. Clonotypes were aligned to IMGT TRBV, TRBD and TRBJ reference segments using MiTCR v1.1. The analysis was restricted to V-J combinations with a frequency above 0.0001, which together covered roughly 99% of the repertoires. A TCS score was defined as the ratio of F50 (clonal expansion) to E x V (chaos), with BLOSUM62-based TCRdist applied between CDR3 peptides within each V-J. Welch's t-statistics and random forest reduced 500 to 650 V-J features to roughly 13, which were used in a naive Bayes classifier (R e1071). The similarity between thyroid and blood repertoires was quantified using the Morisita-Horn index. The public reads were reanalyzed by TCRdb: fastp trimming at Q25, MiXCR alignment, in-frame beta chains only. Identical CDR3 protein sequences are pooled into one entry, listed with their most common genes and DNA. The V and J calls reflect TCRdb's pipeline rather than the authors' work. Counted in this sample were around 600,000 distinct CDR3 sequences; 45% of them appeared once. The ten largest clones represent more than 7% of the sample.

Overall study results and their limits: During validation, the model predicted progression to ophthalmopathy a median of about 6.5 months ahead of onset, with around 70% sensitivity and around 73% specificity. A model built on a 13 V-J signature distinguished ophthalmopathy from stable hyperthyroidism, reaching about 89% sensitivity and approximately 81% specificity in cross-validation and 80%/75% in testing. Most expanded thyroid clonotypes (frequency above 0.001) were also found in blood, which suggests that blood repertoires may mirror thyroid immune responses. Sample size was not statistically predetermined, and blinding of investigators to group allocation was not performed.

Exclusion was applied to patients with uncontrolled infections, other autoimmune diseases, pregnancy or lactation. Clinical symptoms, serum thyroxine and TRAb, thyroid ultrasound, and orbital computed tomography formed the basis for the diagnoses. Trizol reagent was used to extract total RNA, and RNA quality was then checked on an Agilent 2100 Bioanalyzer. This TCR was recovered from an adult man with Graves' disease, either hyperthyroidism or ophthalmopathy (not recorded which). Sequenced sample: peripheral blood or thyroid tissue (not recorded which).

The encoded CDR3 is CASSRRDRVFYEAFF. The DNA sequence is given as TGTGCCAGCAGTCGAAGGGACAGGGTATTTTATGAAGCTTTCTTT. The rearrangement combines TRBV2 with TRBJ1-1; 9 of the junction bases match TRBD1. V is pruned by 5 bases and J by 7 bases, leaving 11 bases of the junction without a gene match. Looking up the germline V gene yields CDR1 SNHLY and CDR2 FYNNEI. Spanning cysteine to phenylalanine, the CDR3 consists of 15 amino acids. Just CDR3 DNA is preserved here, 45 bases in frame from base 1.